The TCR beta chain under discussion was sequenced for a study of control samples from healthy donors and cancer patients. Looked up from germline, CDR1 is SEHNR and CDR2 is FQNEAQ (reference sequence). Trimming removed 0 bases from V and 8 bases from J; junction bases left unmatched: 4. CDR3 length: 14 residues. This table comes from immunoSEQ multiplex PCR, and its TCRdb copy is limited to in-frame clones, with some not included. The profile shows 75,000 to 90,000 clones, over 75% of them singletons. This sequence joins TRBV7-9 and TRBJ1-2, with TRBD1 matching 9 bases. The sequence was collected from a man aged 50 to 60 in good health. Sequencing input: blood. The CDR3: CASSLAGDREGYTF. CDR3 DNA sequence: TGTGCCAGCAGCTTAGCGGGGGACAGGGAGGGCTACACCTTC.